Each of the 31 T cell receptor beta chains below was sequenced from the same sample in a study of blood T cell repertoires in COVID-19. Here immunoSEQ multiplex PCR was the method, and the copy in TCRdb shows in-frame clones only, minus some. The sample shows a few hundred thousand clones, around nine tenths of them seen only once. Sequencing was carried out using peripheral blood. The receptors originated from a man aged 60-69 years with acute or convalescent COVID-19.

V is TRBV9 and J is TRBJ2-5; 11 bases are shared with TRBD1. Unmatched junction bases numbered 8, after V lost 4 bases and J lost 9 bases. Germline assignment: CDR1 SGDLS and CDR2 YYNGEE. This CDR3 region has 14 residues. CDR3 loop: CASSFRDRGFPQYF. The CDR3 region has the DNA TGTGCCAGCAGCTTCCGGGACAGGGGGTTCCCCCAGTACTTC.

The V gene is TRBV15, the J gene TRBJ2-1; 13 bases agree with TRBD2. The CDR3 sequence is 17 residues long. Per germline, CDR1 LNHNV and CDR2 YYDKDF (reference sequence). Trimming cost V 0 bases and J 5 bases; bases outside gene matches: 4. CDR3 coding DNA: TGTGCCACCAGCAGAGAGAGGGGGACTAGCGGGGACAATGAGCAGTTCTTC. It is translated as CATSRERGTSGDNEQFF. Using reference TRBV15 and TRBJ2-1 for the parts outside the CDR3, the full variable domain is DAMVIQNPRYQVTQFGKPVTLSCSQTLNHNVMYWYQQKSSQAPKLLFHYYDKDFNNEADTPDNFQSRRPNTSFCFLDIRSPGLGDTAMYLCATSRERGTSGDNEQFFGPGTRLTVL.

The chain is built from TRBV5-4 and TRBJ2-7; D is uncertain. Trimming removed 1 base from V and 2 bases from J, with 10 bases in between. This CDR3 has 14 amino acids. The germline CDR1 and CDR2 sequences are SGHNT and YYREEE (reference sequence). This chain's CDR3 is CASSLTVSTYEQYF. DNA of the CDR3: TGTGCCAGCAGCTTGACGGTTTCTACCTACGAGCAGTACTTC.

The chain joins TRBV6-5 to TRBJ1-6, with a weak D call TRBD1 (6 bases). The CDR3 runs 14 residues. In germline, CDR1 is MNHEY, CDR2 SVGAGI. Trimming took 3 bases from V and 9 from J, leaving 12 bases between them. The CDR3 protein is CASSYWDKTSPLHF. Here the CDR3 DNA reads TGTGCCAGCAGTTATTGGGACAAAACTTCACCCCTCCACTTT.

This chain joins TRBV9 and TRBJ1-1, with D uncertain. The CDR3 extends over 13 amino acids. The V and J ends lost 4 bases and 0 bases respectively, with 7 bases between them. CDR1 and CDR2 from the germline V gene are SGDLS and YYNGEE. The CDR3 loop reads CASSPNLNTEAFF. As DNA, the CDR3 is TGTGCCAGCAGCCCCAACTTGAACACTGAAGCTTTCTTT.

The chain recombines TRBV28 with TRBJ2-7; weak D call: TRBD2 (5 bases). Germline CDR1 reads MDHEN; CDR2 reads SYDVKM. This CDR3 has 12 amino acids. V was trimmed by 6 bases and J by 2 bases, leaving 8 bases between them. The CDR3: CASSLGTYEQYF. The CDR3 DNA is TGTGCCAGCAGCCTCGGGACCTACGAGCAGTACTTC.

The chain links TRBV21-1 to TRBJ1-5. TRBV21-1 is labeled a pseudogene. The CDR3 is 17 amino acids. DNA for the CDR3: TGTGCCAGCAGCAAAGGTCGATTTGGAGGGAAGGATCAGCCCCAGCATTTT. Its translation: CASSKGRFGGKDQPQHF.

This chain uses TRBV28 with TRBJ1-5, with TRBD1 as a possible D gene (5 bases). From germline, CDR1 is MDHEN and CDR2 SYDVKM. The CDR3 totals 15 residues. V lost 7 bases and J lost 9, with 22 bases in between. The CDR3 protein is CASISFGTGDRPQHF. CDR3 nucleotide sequence: TGTGCCAGCATCTCCTTCGGGACGGGGGATCGGCCCCAGCATTTT.

This chain joins TRBV7-3 and TRBJ2-6; TRBD2 is a possible D gene (5 bases). V shed 6 bases and J shed 4 bases, with 13 bases lying between them. The CDR3 length is 15 residues. The germline CDR1 and CDR2 sequences are SGHTA and FQGTGA. CDR3 DNA: TGTGCCAGCAGTTCATCGGGGTCCGGGGCCAACGTCCTGACTTTC. It encodes CASSSSGSGANVLTF.

The J gene is TRBJ1-2, the V gene TRBV6-2 or TRBV6-3; TRBD1 agrees at 9 bases. With 2 bases clipped from V and 13 bases from J, the junction kept 5 bases outside the gene matches. The CDR3 extends over 12 amino acids. Germline loops: CDR1 MNHEY, CDR2 SVGEGT. The CDR3: CASSYEQGAGTF. Written as DNA, the CDR3 is TGTGCCAGCAGTTACGAACAGGGGGCCGGCACCTTC.

This chain joins TRBV3-1 (or the pseudogene TRBV3-2) and TRBJ2-7; 9 bases agree with TRBD2. This CDR3 spans 16 amino acids. Per germline, CDR1 LGHDT and CDR2 YNNKEL (reference sequence). Trimming removed 2 bases from V and 7 bases from J; junction bases left unmatched: 12. CDR3 protein: CASSQRHGTSRGEQYF. The CDR3 region has the DNA TGTGCCAGCAGCCAACGGCACGGGACTAGCCGGGGGGAGCAGTACTTC.

Only one count was recorded for this clone. The chain carries TRBV3-1 (or the pseudogene TRBV3-2) and TRBJ1-2; D gene unclear. Between the trimmed V and J ends, which lost 1 base and 8 bases, there was a span of 17 bases. The germline gives CDR1 LGHDT, CDR2 YNNKEL (reference sequence). This CDR3 is built from 15 residues. The chain's CDR3 is CASSQGTLAGRGYTF. The CDR3 nucleotides are TGTGCCAGCAGCCAAGGGACTCTGGCAGGACGCGGCTACACCTTC.

This chain uses TRBV7-2 with TRBJ2-7; TRBD2 aligns across 7 bases. Losses at the gene ends were 0 bases for V and 4 bases for J; bases not matched to a gene: 6. This CDR3 has 15 amino acids. Germline CDR1 SGHTA, CDR2 FQGNSA. The CDR3 spells CASSLAGAGTYEQYF. DNA of the CDR3: TGTGCCAGCAGCTTAGCGGGAGCGGGGACTTACGAGCAGTACTTC.

This chain connects TRBV28 to TRBJ1-2; weak D call: TRBD1 (6 bases). V gave up 8 bases and J gave up 4 bases, with 14 bases separating them. This CDR3 is 13 amino acids long. CDR1 MDHEN and CDR2 SYDVKM come from the germline V gene. In nucleotides, the CDR3 is TGTGCCAGCCTTGAGGGACACCGCTATGGCTACACCTTC. It is translated as CASLEGHRYGYTF.

This sequence joins TRBV5-4 and TRBJ1-1; TRBD1 aligns across 7 bases. There are 14 residues in the CDR3. Losses at the gene ends were 5 bases for V and 1 base for J; bases not matched to a gene: 5. CDR1 is SGHNT and CDR2 is YYREEE in the germline V gene (reference sequence). CDR3 amino acids: CASRPGTANTEAFF. The CDR3 DNA is TGTGCCAGCAGACCCGGGACAGCGAACACTGAAGCTTTCTTT.

The DNA of the CDR3 is TGTGCCAGCAGCCCACGCCCGAGCGGGGGCTCTGGAAACACCATATATTTT. Its translation is CASSPRPSGGSGNTIYF. The chain couples TRBV9 to TRBJ1-3; weak D call: TRBD1 (5 bases). The CDR3 totals 17 residues. Germline loops: CDR1 SGDLS, CDR2 YYNGEE. V shed 4 bases and J shed 0 bases, with 17 bases lying between them.

The chain uses TRBV9 and TRBJ2-7; D may be TRBD2 (6 bases). The germline V gene encodes CDR1 SGDLS and CDR2 YYNGEE. The CDR3 extends over 14 amino acids. Trimming left V 2 bases short and J 4 bases short, with 13 bases between. CDR3 loop: CASSVGDSRYEQYF. The DNA for the CDR3 is TGTGCCAGCAGCGTTGGGGACTCCCGATACGAGCAGTACTTC.

The rearrangement uses TRBV6-5 and TRBJ2-1, with 11 bases lining up with TRBD2. Germline lookup yields CDR1 MNHEY and CDR2 SVGAGI. V gave up 9 bases and J gave up 6 bases; unmatched junction bases: 4. This CDR3 has 13 amino acids. The CDR3 here is CASSGGAVNEQFF. The CDR3 bases are TGTGCCAGTAGCGGGGGGGCGGTCAATGAGCAGTTCTTC.

The CDR3 loop reads CASSRGQGAGESNQPQHF. For the CDR3, the DNA is TGTGCCAGCAGCCGGGGACAGGGGGCTGGGGAGAGCAATCAGCCCCAGCATTTT. The chain couples TRBV7-2 to TRBJ1-5; 12 bases match TRBD1. With V trimmed by 5 bases and J by 1 base, 9 bases remained unmatched. The CDR3 spans 18 residues. Germline V CDR1 and CDR2: SGHTA, FQGNSA.

The rearrangement joins TRBV10-1 to TRBJ2-1, with TRBD1 as a possible D gene (6 bases). The CDR3 has 15 amino acids. Germline CDR1 is WNHNN and CDR2 is SYGVQD (reference sequence). V lost 4 bases and J 8 bases, leaving 18 bases between the germline ends. In DNA, the CDR3 is TGCGCCAGCAGTGTTGGACAGCGATTGGGGGATGAGCAGTTCTTC. It translates to CASSVGQRLGDEQFF.

This clone came up a few times. This chain links TRBV18 with TRBJ1-5; D is unresolved. The CDR3 consists of 14 residues. V shed 5 bases and J shed 4 bases, with 12 bases lying between them. Germline V gene sequence: CDR1 KGHSH, CDR2 LQKENI. CDR3 in DNA: TGTGCCAGCTCATCTGGGAGGGAAAATCAGCCCCAGCATTTT. Protein: CASSSGRENQPQHF.

The V and J genes are TRBV4-2 and TRBJ2-6, with D possibly being TRBD2 (5 bases). The CDR3 spans 15 residues. Germline-derived CDR1 and CDR2 are LGHNA and YNFKEQ. V was trimmed by 4 bases and J by 3 bases, leaving 10 bases between them. CDR3 nucleotide sequence: TGTGCCAGCAGCCGTGAGGGTGGTGGGGCCAACGTCCTGACTTTC. Residues: CASSREGGGANVLTF.

V usage is TRBV3-1 (or the pseudogene TRBV3-2) and J usage is TRBJ2-5; D is ambiguous. The V gene's germline CDR1 is LGHDT and CDR2 YNNKEL (reference sequence). This CDR3 contains 15 residues. The V end lost 5 bases, the J end lost 4 bases, and 17 bases lay between the germline ends. CDR3 DNA sequence: TGTGCCAGCAGCTTAAGTGACGATTGGAGAGAGACCCAGTACTTC. This translates into CASSLSDDWRETQYF.

This chain uses TRBV19 with TRBJ2-5; the D is unclear. The CDR3 totals 14 residues. Per the germline V gene, CDR1 is LNHDA and CDR2 is SQIVND (reference sequence). Trimming removed 5 bases at V and 2 bases at J, with 12 bases between. CDR3 DNA: TGTGCCAGTAGTTTGCGACGGAGTCAAGAGACCCAGTACTTC. Its protein is CASSLRRSQETQYF.

Concerning this clone: Other DNA variants within this sample encode the same CDR3. The chain joins TRBV9 to TRBJ1-1; 7 bases are shared with TRBD1. The germline gives CDR1 SGDLS, CDR2 YYNGEE. This CDR3 contains 14 residues. The J segment lost 1 base and the V segment lost 4 bases, leaving 4 bases of the junction unmatched. The DNA for the CDR3 is TGTGCCAGCAGCCCGAGGACAGGGAACACTGAAGCTTTCTTT. This gives the protein CASSPRTGNTEAFF.

The chain links TRBV11-2 to TRBJ2-7; tentative D call: TRBD2 (5 bases). The germline V and J ends were trimmed by 1 base and 7 bases, with 8 bases remaining between them. This CDR3 is built from 12 residues. Germline V lookup: CDR1 SGHAT, CDR2 FQNNGV. CDR3 in DNA: TGTGCCAGCAGCTTAGTGGGCGGGGAGCAGTACTTC. The encoded protein is CASSLVGGEQYF. Full variable domain (outside the CDR3, taken from reference TRBV11-2 and TRBJ2-7): EAGVAQSPRYKIIEKRQSVAFWCNPISGHATLYWYQQILGQGPKLLIQFQNNGVVDDSQLPKDRFSAERLKGVDSTLKIQPAKLEDSAVYLCASSLVGGEQYFGPGTRLTVT.

This chain joins TRBV5-6 and TRBJ2-1, with a possible D match to TRBD1 (6 bases). This CDR3 is built from 14 residues. CDR1 SGHDT and CDR2 YYEEEE come from the germline V gene. The V gene lost 1 base and the J gene lost 4 bases, with 9 bases spanning the gap. Here the CDR3 DNA reads TGTGCCAGCAGCTTGTTAGGACAGTACAATGAGCAGTTCTTC. It specifies CASSLLGQYNEQFF.

This chain connects TRBV28 to TRBJ2-7, with 7 bases fitting TRBD1. The germline V gene has CDR1 MDHEN and CDR2 SYDVKM. The CDR3 is 13 residues long. V lost 8 bases and J lost 6; bases outside the gene matches: 10. The CDR3 DNA reads TGTGCCAGCGGGGGACAGCGATATCTCGAGCAGTACTTC. This translates into CASGGQRYLEQYF.

J is TRBJ2-2 and V is TRBV5-4; TRBD2 might be the D (6 bases). Trimming pared 2 bases from V and 2 bases from J, leaving 7 bases between. Germline CDR1 SGHNT, CDR2 YYREEE (reference sequence). The CDR3 is 14 amino acids. CDR3 DNA: TGTGCCAGCAGCTTCGGGGGTAACACCGGGGAGCTGTTTTTT. This codes for CASSFGGNTGELFF. The full variable domain, rest sourced from reference TRBV5-4 and TRBJ2-2, is ETGVTQSPTHLIKTRGQQVTLRCSSQSGHNTVSWYQQALGQGPQFIFQYYREEENGRGNFPPRFSGLQFPNYSSELNVNALELDDSALYLCASSFGGNTGELFFGEGSRLTVL.

The rearrangement joins TRBV9 to TRBJ2-5; a weak D match, TRBD2 (6 bases). CDR3 length: 13 residues. Germline V CDR1 and CDR2: SGDLS, YYNGEE. Trimming removed 0 bases at V and 5 bases at J, with 8 bases between. Here the CDR3 reads CASSVASEETQYF. CDR3 nucleotide sequence: TGTGCCAGCAGCGTAGCTAGCGAGGAGACCCAGTACTTC.

The V gene is TRBV28, the J gene TRBJ1-5; 7 nucleotides agree with TRBD1. Germline trimming cut 6 bases from V and 0 bases from J; bases unmatched to any gene: 14. CDR1 and CDR2 from the germline V gene are MDHEN and SYDVKM. This CDR3 is built from 18 residues. CDR3 sequence: CASRDPGQRVYSNQPQHF. In nucleotides, the CDR3 is TGTGCCAGCAGAGACCCGGGACAGAGAGTTTATAGCAATCAGCCCCAGCATTTT.